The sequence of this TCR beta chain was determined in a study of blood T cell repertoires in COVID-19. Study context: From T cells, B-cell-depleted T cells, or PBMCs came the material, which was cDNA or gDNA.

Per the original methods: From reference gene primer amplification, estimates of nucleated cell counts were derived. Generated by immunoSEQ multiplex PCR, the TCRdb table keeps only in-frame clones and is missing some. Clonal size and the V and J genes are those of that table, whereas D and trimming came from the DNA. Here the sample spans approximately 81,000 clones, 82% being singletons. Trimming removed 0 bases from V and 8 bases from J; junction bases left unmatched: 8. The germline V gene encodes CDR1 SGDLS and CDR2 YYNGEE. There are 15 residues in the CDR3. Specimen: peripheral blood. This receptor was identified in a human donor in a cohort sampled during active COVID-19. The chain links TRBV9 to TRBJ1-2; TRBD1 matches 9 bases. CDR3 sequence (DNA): TGTGCCAGCAGCGTAGCTGCTGGGACAGGGAGGGGCTACACCTTC. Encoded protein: CASSVAAGTGRGYTF.